This T cell receptor beta chain was documented in a study of blood T cell repertoires in COVID-19. At the level of the study: COVID-19 samples collected from the United States, Italy and Spain covered acute and convalescent phases. The cDNA or gDNA used as material had been derived from T cells, B-cell-depleted T cells, or PBMCs.

Seattle cases were enrolled at active infection and followed longitudinally. Per the original data handling: Estimates of nucleated cell counts were drawn from the amplification of reference gene primers. The data were produced by immunoSEQ multiplex PCR, yet TCRdb's version contains in-frame clones alone and is incomplete. D and trimming come from the DNA, and the V and J calls and clone size come from that table. The top ten clones hold about 2.4% of a sample with about 210,000 clones, roughly 85% of them seen once. This CDR3 region has 11 residues. The clonotype originates from a woman aged 70 to 79 with COVID-19, enrolled during active disease. This chain connects TRBV21-1 to TRBJ2-3; the table's D call TRBD2 went unverified against the DNA. TRBV21-1 is a listed pseudogene. Material: peripheral blood. CDR3 amino acids: CASSRRDTQYF. The DNA for the CDR3 is TGTGCCAGCAGCCGCCGGGATACGCAGTATTTT.